What follows is one T cell receptor (beta chain) and its context. The data were taken from a study of blood T cell repertoires in COVID-19. The CDR3 contains 13 residues. Trimming pared 4 bases from V and 5 bases from J, leaving 10 bases between. The germline V gene has CDR1 SGHKS and CDR2 YYEKEE (reference sequence). Using immunoSEQ multiplex PCR, the repertoire was profiled, and TCRdb retains in-frame clones only, with some absent. The table records under 150,000 clones, about 83% of them present only once. This clonotype originated in a woman in her thirties or forties with acute or convalescent COVID-19. The chain has TRBV5-5 and TRBJ2-1; D gene uncertain. The sample taken for sequencing was peripheral blood. CDR3 DNA sequence: TGTGCCAGCAGCCGGAGCCCAAACAATGAGCAGTTCTTC. This encodes CASSRSPNNEQFF.